These T cell receptor beta chains were read from a single sample in a study of control samples from healthy donors and cancer patients. Measured with immunoSEQ multiplex PCR; TCRdb has only the in-frame clones, and not every one. The sample has around 130,000 clones, about 95% seen once. The sequenced material came from blood. The receptors originated from a man aged 30 to 39 in good health. Each CDR3 is given with its conserved first and last residue. Fields, in order: D gene, V gene, CDR3 length, clone size, J gene, CDR3 DNA, CDR3 protein. The D gene is left open where the match is weak. Clone size is not always given. Where it is, it says once, few, many or a class for expanded clones.

d_gene: .; v_gene: TRBV5-6; len: 16; abundance: .; j_gene: TRBJ1-5; CDR3nt: TGTGCCAGCAGCTTCAGACGGCTGAATAGCAATCAGCCCCAGCATTTT; CDR3aa: CASSFRRLNSNQPQHF
d_gene: .; v_gene: TRBV5-1; len: 19; abundance: .; j_gene: TRBJ1-1; CDR3nt: TGCGCCAGCAGCTTGGCGTCGGGGGGCGGAAGAATCTTGAACACTGAAGCTTTCTTT; CDR3aa: CASSLASGGGRILNTEAFF
d_gene: .; v_gene: TRBV10-3; len: 16; abundance: once; j_gene: TRBJ2-3; CDR3nt: TGTGCCATCAGGAGATTGACGGGTACTAGCACAGATACGCAGTATTTT; CDR3aa: CAIRRLTGTSTDTQYF
d_gene: TRBD1; v_gene: TRBV2; len: 15; abundance: .; j_gene: TRBJ1-5; CDR3nt: TGTGCCAGCAGTGACCCCGGGACAGGGGACCAGCCCCAGCATTTT; CDR3aa: CASSDPGTGDQPQHF
d_gene: TRBD1; v_gene: TRBV19; len: 14; abundance: .; j_gene: TRBJ2-1; CDR3nt: TGTGCCAGTAGTCTGGGGACAGGGTGGAATGAGCAGTTCTTC; CDR3aa: CASSLGTGWNEQFF
d_gene: TRBD1; v_gene: TRBV15; len: 15; abundance: .; j_gene: TRBJ2-7; CDR3nt: TGTGCCACCAGCAGAGCCAACAGGGGAACCTACGAGCAGTACTTC; CDR3aa: CATSRANRGTYEQYF
d_gene: TRBD1; v_gene: TRBV25-1; len: 13; abundance: few; j_gene: TRBJ2-7; CDR3nt: TGTGCCAGCAGGAGGGACAGCTCCTACGAGCAGTACTTC; CDR3aa: CASRRDSSYEQYF
d_gene: .; v_gene: TRBV6-2/TRBV6-3; len: 14; abundance: .; j_gene: TRBJ2-7; CDR3nt: TGTGCCAGCAGTGACAGCGAAAACTCCTACGAGCAGTACTTC; CDR3aa: CASSDSENSYEQYF
d_gene: TRBD1; v_gene: TRBV11-2; len: 15; abundance: .; j_gene: TRBJ1-2; CDR3nt: TGTGCCAGCAGCTTGGGGACAGGGCCCCTCTATGGCTACACCTTC; CDR3aa: CASSLGTGPLYGYTF
d_gene: .; v_gene: TRBV20-1; len: 10; abundance: .; j_gene: TRBJ2-5; CDR3nt: TGCAGTGCCGGACAAGAGACCCAGTACTTC; CDR3aa: CSAGQETQYF
d_gene: .; v_gene: TRBV7-2; len: 15; abundance: .; j_gene: TRBJ2-5; CDR3nt: TGTGCCAGCAGCGACGGGGCACCCCCCGCGGAGACCCAGTACTTC; CDR3aa: CASSDGAPPAETQYF
d_gene: TRBD1; v_gene: TRBV18; len: 16; abundance: .; j_gene: TRBJ1-1; CDR3nt: TGTGCCAGCTCACCACCGGCGGGACAGGGGTACACTGAAGCTTTCTTT; CDR3aa: CASSPPAGQGYTEAFF
d_gene: .; v_gene: TRBV6-4; len: 14; abundance: .; j_gene: TRBJ1-1; CDR3nt: TGTGCCAGCAGTCCGGGGGGCGAGAACACTGAAGCTTTCTTT; CDR3aa: CASSPGGENTEAFF
d_gene: TRBD1; v_gene: TRBV27; len: 16; abundance: .; j_gene: TRBJ2-1; CDR3nt: TGTGCCAGCAGTCGGTTGACGACAGGGATGTACAATGAGCAGTTCTTC; CDR3aa: CASSRLTTGMYNEQFF
d_gene: .; v_gene: TRBV21-1; len: 11; abundance: .; j_gene: TRBJ1-1; CDR3nt: TGTGCCAGTTGCAGGGTGGCTGAAGCTTTCTTT; CDR3aa: CASCRVAEAFF
d_gene: .; v_gene: TRBV14; len: 14; abundance: .; j_gene: TRBJ2-7; CDR3nt: TGTGCCAGCAGCCAAGGTCTCACAGCGTACGAGCAGTACTTC; CDR3aa: CASSQGLTAYEQYF
d_gene: .; v_gene: TRBV21-1; len: 13; abundance: once; j_gene: TRBJ2-3; CDR3nt: TGTGCCAGCAGCCTCAGAAGCACAGATACGCAGTATTTT; CDR3aa: CASSLRSTDTQYF
d_gene: .; v_gene: TRBV7-2; len: 17; abundance: once; j_gene: TRBJ2-2; CDR3nt: TGTGCCAGCATAACGTCCCTAGACAGAGCGAACACCGGGGAGCTGTTTTTT; CDR3aa: CASITSLDRANTGELFF
d_gene: .; v_gene: TRBV15; len: 15; abundance: .; j_gene: TRBJ2-5; CDR3nt: TGTGCCACCAGCAGGGGGTTGGCGGTCCAAGAGACCCAGTACTTC; CDR3aa: CATSRGLAVQETQYF
d_gene: .; v_gene: TRBV14; len: 15; abundance: .; j_gene: TRBJ2-4; CDR3nt: TGTGCCAGCAGCCGATTGGGCAGGGGCAAAAACATTCAGTACTTC; CDR3aa: CASSRLGRGKNIQYF
d_gene: .; v_gene: TRBV6-4; len: 14; abundance: .; j_gene: TRBJ1-6; CDR3nt: TGTGCCAGCAGTGACTCAGCCGATAATTCACCCCTCCACTTT; CDR3aa: CASSDSADNSPLHF
d_gene: TRBD2; v_gene: TRBV11-2; len: 16; abundance: .; j_gene: TRBJ2-7; CDR3nt: TGTGCCAGCAGCTTTCTCGGGGGGGCCAGTTCGAACGAGCAGTACTTC; CDR3aa: CASSFLGGASSNEQYF
d_gene: .; v_gene: TRBV28; len: 12; abundance: .; j_gene: TRBJ1-5; CDR3nt: TGTGCCAGCAGTTCTCTTAATCAGCCCCAGCATTTT; CDR3aa: CASSSLNQPQHF
d_gene: .; v_gene: TRBV11-2; len: 17; abundance: .; j_gene: TRBJ1-3; CDR3nt: TGTGCCAGCAGCCCCGGCATTACAGTACAGTCTGGAAACACCATATATTTT; CDR3aa: CASSPGITVQSGNTIYF
d_gene: .; v_gene: TRBV30; len: 13; abundance: .; j_gene: TRBJ2-1; CDR3nt: TGTGCCTGGAGTGTAGTGAGGGGAAATGAGCAGTTCTTC; CDR3aa: CAWSVVRGNEQFF
d_gene: .; v_gene: TRBV6-2/TRBV6-3; len: 12; abundance: .; j_gene: TRBJ1-2; CDR3nt: TGTGCCAGCAGTTCCGGACAGCCGGGCTACACCTTC; CDR3aa: CASSSGQPGYTF
d_gene: TRBD1; v_gene: TRBV2; len: 15; abundance: .; j_gene: TRBJ1-2; CDR3nt: TGTGCCAGCAGAACAGGGACAGCGACGATTTATGGCTACACCTTC; CDR3aa: CASRTGTATIYGYTF
d_gene: TRBD1; v_gene: TRBV6-9; len: 22; abundance: .; j_gene: TRBJ2-4; CDR3nt: TGTGCCAGCAGTCCCTTTCGGGATAGAGACAGGGGATTATTCGTAGCCAAAAACATTCAGTACTTC; CDR3aa: CASSPFRDRDRGLFVAKNIQYF
d_gene: TRBD1; v_gene: TRBV7-8; len: 14; abundance: .; j_gene: TRBJ1-4; CDR3nt: TGTGCCAGCAGCGCCAGGGGGTCTAATGAAAAACTGTTTTTT; CDR3aa: CASSARGSNEKLFF
d_gene: .; v_gene: TRBV30; len: 13; abundance: .; j_gene: TRBJ1-1; CDR3nt: TGTGCCTGGAGTGTAGCTTTGAACACTGAAGCTTTCTTT; CDR3aa: CAWSVALNTEAFF
d_gene: .; v_gene: TRBV5-4; len: 14; abundance: .; j_gene: TRBJ1-2; CDR3nt: TGTGCCAGCAGTTACACACAGGGTAGCTATGGCTACACCTTC; CDR3aa: CASSYTQGSYGYTF
d_gene: .; v_gene: TRBV4-1; len: 16; abundance: .; j_gene: TRBJ2-1; CDR3nt: TGCGCCAGCACCCAGTTGGGGGGACCCTCCTACAATGAGCAGTTCTTC; CDR3aa: CASTQLGGPSYNEQFF